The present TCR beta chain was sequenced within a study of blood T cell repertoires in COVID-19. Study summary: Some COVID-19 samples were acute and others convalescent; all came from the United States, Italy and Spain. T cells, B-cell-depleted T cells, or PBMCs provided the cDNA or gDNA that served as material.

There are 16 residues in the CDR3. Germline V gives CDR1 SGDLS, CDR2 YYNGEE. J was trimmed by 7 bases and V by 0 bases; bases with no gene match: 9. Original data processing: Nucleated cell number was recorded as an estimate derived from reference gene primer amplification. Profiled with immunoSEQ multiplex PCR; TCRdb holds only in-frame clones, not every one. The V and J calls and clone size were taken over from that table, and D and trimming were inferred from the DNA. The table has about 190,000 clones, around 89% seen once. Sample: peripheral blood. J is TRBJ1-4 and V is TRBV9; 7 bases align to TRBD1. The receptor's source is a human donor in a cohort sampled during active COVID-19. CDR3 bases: TGTGCCAGCAGCGTAGGTAACAGGGGCGTATTTGAAAAACTGTTTTTT. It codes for CASSVGNRGVFEKLFF.